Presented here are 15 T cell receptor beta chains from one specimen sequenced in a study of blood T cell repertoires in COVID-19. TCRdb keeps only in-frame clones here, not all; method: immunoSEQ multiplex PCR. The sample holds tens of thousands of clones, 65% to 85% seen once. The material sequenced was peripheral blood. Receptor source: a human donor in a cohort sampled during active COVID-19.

CDR3 bases: TGTGCCACCAGGAGCGGCGGGAGCTCCTACAATGAGCAGTTCTTC. It encodes CATRSGGSSYNEQFF. This chain connects TRBV15 to TRBJ2-1; 7 nucleotides align to TRBD2. CDR1 and CDR2 from the germline V gene are LNHNV and YYDKDF (reference sequence). The J segment lost 0 bases and the V segment lost 6 bases, leaving 5 bases of the junction unmatched. This CDR3 has 15 amino acids.

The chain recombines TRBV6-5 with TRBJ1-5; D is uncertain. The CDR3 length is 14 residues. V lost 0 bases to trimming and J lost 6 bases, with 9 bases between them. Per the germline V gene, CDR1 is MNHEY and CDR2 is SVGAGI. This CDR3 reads CASSYSTGVQPQHF. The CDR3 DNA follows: TGTGCCAGCAGTTACTCGACCGGGGTTCAGCCCCAGCATTTT.

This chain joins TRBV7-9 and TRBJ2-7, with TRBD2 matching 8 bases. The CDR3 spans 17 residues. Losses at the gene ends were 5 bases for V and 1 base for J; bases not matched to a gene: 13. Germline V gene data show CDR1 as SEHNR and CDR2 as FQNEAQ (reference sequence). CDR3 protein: CASSGDWTSSRSYEQYF. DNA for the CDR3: TGTGCCAGCAGCGGGGACTGGACTAGCAGCCGATCCTACGAGCAGTACTTC.

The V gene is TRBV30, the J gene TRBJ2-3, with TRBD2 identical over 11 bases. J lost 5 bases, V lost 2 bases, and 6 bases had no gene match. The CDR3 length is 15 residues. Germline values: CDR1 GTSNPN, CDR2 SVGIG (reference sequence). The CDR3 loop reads CAWSHQTSGKDTQYF. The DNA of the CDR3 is TGTGCCTGGAGTCACCAGACTAGCGGGAAAGATACGCAGTATTTT.

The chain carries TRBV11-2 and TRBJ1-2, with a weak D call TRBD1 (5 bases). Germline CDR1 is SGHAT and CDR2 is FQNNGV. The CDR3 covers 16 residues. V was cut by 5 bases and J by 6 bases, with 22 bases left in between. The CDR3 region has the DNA TGTGCCAGCAGCCCTCCGGCCAGGGCCAAAAAGGATGGCTACACCTTC. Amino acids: CASSPPARAKKDGYTF. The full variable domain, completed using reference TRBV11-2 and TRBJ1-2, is EAGVAQSPRYKIIEKRQSVAFWCNPISGHATLYWYQQILGQGPKLLIQFQNNGVVDDSQLPKDRFSAERLKGVDSTLKIQPAKLEDSAVYLCASSPPARAKKDGYTFGSGTRLTVV.

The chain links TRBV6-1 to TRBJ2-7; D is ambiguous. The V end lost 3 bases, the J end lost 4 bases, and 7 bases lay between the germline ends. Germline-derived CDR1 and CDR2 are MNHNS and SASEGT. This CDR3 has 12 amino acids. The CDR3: CASSEAGYEQYF. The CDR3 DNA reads TGTGCCAGCAGTGAGGCAGGATACGAGCAGTACTTC.

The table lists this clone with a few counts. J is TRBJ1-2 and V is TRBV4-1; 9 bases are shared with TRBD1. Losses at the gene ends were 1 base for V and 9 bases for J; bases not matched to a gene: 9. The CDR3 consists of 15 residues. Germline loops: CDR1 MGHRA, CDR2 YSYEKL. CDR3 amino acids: CASSQGTGDTWSYTF. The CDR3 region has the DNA TGCGCCAGCAGCCAAGGGACAGGGGACACCTGGAGCTACACCTTC.

The CDR3 loop reads CASSLDGLSYEQYF. The CDR3 DNA reads TGCGCCAGCAGCTTGGACGGACTTAGTTACGAGCAGTACTTC. V is TRBV5-1 and J is TRBJ2-7, with D possibly TRBD2 on 5 matching bases. The germline gives CDR1 SGHRS, CDR2 YFSETQ. The V gene lost 0 bases and the J gene lost 4 bases, with 11 bases spanning the gap. This CDR3 region has 14 residues.

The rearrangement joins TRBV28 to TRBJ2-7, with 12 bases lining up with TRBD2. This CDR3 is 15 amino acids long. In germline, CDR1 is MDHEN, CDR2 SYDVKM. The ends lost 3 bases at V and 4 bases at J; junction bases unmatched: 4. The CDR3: CASSFGLAGIYEQYF. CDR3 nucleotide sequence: TGTGCCAGCAGTTTCGGACTAGCGGGAATTTACGAGCAGTACTTC.

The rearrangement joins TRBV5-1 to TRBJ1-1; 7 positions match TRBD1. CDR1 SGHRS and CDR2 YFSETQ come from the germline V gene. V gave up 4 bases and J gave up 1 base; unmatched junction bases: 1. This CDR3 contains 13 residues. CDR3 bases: TGCGCCAGCAGCGGGGACAGGAACACTGAAGCTTTCTTT. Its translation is CASSGDRNTEAFF.

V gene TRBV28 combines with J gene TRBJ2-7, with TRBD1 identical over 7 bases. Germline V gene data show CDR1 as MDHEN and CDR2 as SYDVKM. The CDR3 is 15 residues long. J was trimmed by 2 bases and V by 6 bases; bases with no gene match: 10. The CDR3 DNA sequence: TGTGCCAGCAGGCCTACAGGGGAATGGACCTACGAGCAGTACTTC. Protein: CASRPTGEWTYEQYF.

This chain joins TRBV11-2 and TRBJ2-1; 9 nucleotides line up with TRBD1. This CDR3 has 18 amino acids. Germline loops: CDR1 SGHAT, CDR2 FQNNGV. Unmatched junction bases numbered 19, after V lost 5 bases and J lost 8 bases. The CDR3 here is CASSVGVTGGSGGDEQFF. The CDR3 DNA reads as TGTGCCAGCAGCGTAGGGGTTACAGGGGGCTCAGGCGGGGATGAGCAGTTCTTC.

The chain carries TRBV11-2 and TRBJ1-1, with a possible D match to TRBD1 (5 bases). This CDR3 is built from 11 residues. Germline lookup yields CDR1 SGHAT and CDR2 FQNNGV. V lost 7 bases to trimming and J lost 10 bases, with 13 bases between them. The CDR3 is CASTQVGGAFF. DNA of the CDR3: TGTGCCAGCACCCAAGTGGGGGGAGCTTTCTTT.

The CDR3 nucleotides read TGCGCCAGCAGCTTGGACAGGTTCGATACGCAGTATTTT. This sequence encodes CASSLDRFDTQYF. The rearrangement joins TRBV5-1 to TRBJ2-3; perhaps TRBD1 as D (5 bases). In germline, CDR1 is SGHRS, CDR2 YFSETQ. The length of the CDR3 is 13 residues. Trimming removed 0 bases from V and 6 bases from J, with 8 bases in between.

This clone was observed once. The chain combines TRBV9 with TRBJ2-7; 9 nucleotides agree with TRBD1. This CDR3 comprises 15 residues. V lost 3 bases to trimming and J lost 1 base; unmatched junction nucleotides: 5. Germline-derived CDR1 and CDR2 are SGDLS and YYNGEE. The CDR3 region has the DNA TGTGCCAGCAGCGCCGGACAGGGGCCTTCCTACGAGCAGTACTTC. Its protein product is CASSAGQGPSYEQYF.